This T cell receptor (beta chain) was documented in a study of OX40 agonist ivuxolimab in advanced cancers. The assay was immunoSEQ multiplex PCR, and TCRdb's table has in-frame clones only and misses some. The sample consists of almost 70,000 clones, about four fifths of them appearing once. Trimming took off 4 bases at V and 2 bases at J, with 11 bases between the two ends. Germline CDR1 is SQVTM and CDR2 is ANQGSEA. CDR3 length equals 13 residues. The chain joins TRBV29-1 to TRBJ1-2; D not resolved. The sequencing here drew on CD4+ or CD8+ T cells sorted from blood, taken in a trial of the OX40 agonist ivuxolimab. The TCR was taken from an adult with an advanced solid tumor such as melanoma, head and neck, liver or kidney cancer. The CDR3 DNA reads TGCAGCGTTGTTAACGCTGCAAACTATGGCTACACCTTC. It codes for CSVVNAANYGYTF. Looking up the rest from reference TRBV29-1 and TRBJ1-2 gives the full variable domain: SAVISQKPSRDICQRGTSLTIQCQVDSQVTMMFWYRQQPGQSLTLIATANQGSEATYESGFVIDKFPISRPNLTFSTLTVSNMSPEDSSIYLCSVVNAANYGYTFGSGTRLTVV.